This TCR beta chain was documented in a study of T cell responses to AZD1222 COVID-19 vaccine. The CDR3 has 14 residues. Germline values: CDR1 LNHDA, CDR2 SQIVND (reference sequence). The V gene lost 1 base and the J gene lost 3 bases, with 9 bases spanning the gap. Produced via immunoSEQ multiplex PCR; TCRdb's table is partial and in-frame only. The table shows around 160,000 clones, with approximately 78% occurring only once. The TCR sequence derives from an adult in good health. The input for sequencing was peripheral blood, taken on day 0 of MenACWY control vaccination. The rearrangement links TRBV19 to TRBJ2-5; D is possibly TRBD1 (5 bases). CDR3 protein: CASSIGQGKETQYF. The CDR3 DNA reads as TGTGCCAGTAGTATAGGGCAGGGAAAAGAGACCCAGTACTTC.